This TCR beta chain was observed in a study of blood T cell repertoires in COVID-19. The overall study: Samples taken during acute and convalescent COVID-19 were collected in the United States, Italy and Spain.

Per the original methods: Nucleated cell number was recorded as an estimate derived from reference gene primer amplification. Sequenced by immunoSEQ multiplex PCR; TCRdb stores in-frame clones only, minus some. The V and J calls and clone size come from that table; D and trimming were worked out from the DNA. The sample consists of approximately 10,000 clones, over 80% of them appearing once. The CDR3 contains 16 residues. Germline V gene lookup returns CDR1 MGHRA and CDR2 YSYEKL. V lost 2 bases and J lost 4, with 15 bases in between. This sequence originates from a human donor in a cohort sampled during active COVID-19. The chain combines TRBV4-1 with TRBJ1-5; the D gene is possibly TRBD1 (6 bases). The sample was peripheral blood. The DNA of the CDR3 is TGCGCCAGCAGCCAACACCTAAACAGGGAGAATCAGCCCCAGCATTTT. Translating it yields CASSQHLNRENQPQHF.